One and the same sample provided the 15 T cell receptor beta chains below, sequenced in a study of T-cell reconstitution after alpha-beta-depleted transplantation in children. Molecular barcoding with unique molecular identifiers was used for the TCRbeta library. TCRdb reprocessed the PCR reads via MiXCR and lists one record per CDR3 protein. The sample records about 500,000 distinct CDR3 sequences, approximately 30% being singletons. The sequences come from PBMCs from the stem cell graft donor, collected from the stem cell graft. These receptors were obtained from a human donor who donated a stem cell graft to a child with aplastic anemia.

This rearrangement joins TRBV29-1 to TRBJ2-1; 14 nucleotides match TRBD2. V shed 7 bases and J 7 bases; nucleotides not matched to a gene: 9. CDR1 is SQVTM, CDR2 ANQGSEA, per germline. The CDR3 consists of 15 residues. This CDR3 reads CSAEFGTSGSNEQFF. Written as DNA, the CDR3 is TGCAGCGCAGAATTCGGGACTAGCGGGAGTAATGAGCAGTTCTTC.

V gene TRBV4-2 combines with J gene TRBJ2-5; TRBD2 agrees at 11 bases. Trimming removed 6 bases from V and 0 bases from J; junction bases left unmatched: 15. CDR3 length: 19 amino acids. CDR1 is LGHNA, CDR2 YNFKEQ, per germline. CDR3 DNA sequence: TGTGCCAGCAGAGCGTCCGGGACTAGCGGTTTTGCGTACCAAGAGACCCAGTACTTC. Translating gives CASRASGTSGFAYQETQYF.

The rearrangement uses TRBV7-2 and TRBJ2-1, with 8 bases matching TRBD2. Per germline, CDR1 SGHTA and CDR2 FQGNSA. With 3 bases clipped from V and 3 bases from J, the junction kept 7 bases outside the gene matches. The CDR3 extends over 16 amino acids. CDR3 in DNA: TGTGCCAGCAGCTTGTCGGGTAGCGGGGACTACAATGAGCAGTTCTTC. This translates into CASSLSGSGDYNEQFF.

The CDR3 region is CASSLEGTGYTDTQYF. CDR3 coding DNA: TGCGCCAGCAGCTTGGAAGGGACAGGGTACACAGATACGCAGTATTTT. The chain recombines TRBV5-1 with TRBJ2-3; 9 positions agree with TRBD1. Germline CDR1 SGHRS, CDR2 YFSETQ. The CDR3 runs to 16 residues. V lost 0 bases to trimming and J lost 2 bases; unmatched junction nucleotides: 4.

The chain links TRBV4-1 to TRBJ2-7; perhaps TRBD2 as D (5 bases). The CDR3 has 15 amino acids. Germline V gene data show CDR1 as MGHRA and CDR2 as YSYEKL. V dropped 1 base and J dropped 2 bases, with 12 bases sitting between them. CDR3 in DNA: TGCGCCAGCAGCCAAGTTTACGGGGTCCCCTACGAGCAGTACGTC. This codes for CASSQVYGVPYEQYV.

The rearrangement joins TRBV10-3 to TRBJ2-5; 10 nucleotides agree with TRBD1. This CDR3 region has 16 residues. After removal of 5 bases from V and 4 bases from J, the junction contained 10 bases not matched to a gene. Germline lookup yields CDR1 ENHRY and CDR2 SYGVKD. The CDR3 sequence: CAISLGTGVSAETQYF. The DNA for the CDR3 is TGTGCCATCAGTTTGGGGACAGGGGTGTCGGCAGAGACCCAGTACTTC.

In this sample, this clonotype turned up a few times. This sequence joins TRBV7-2 and TRBJ1-5, with 9 bases lining up with TRBD1. Germline V lookup: CDR1 SGHTA, CDR2 FQGNSA. Unmatched junction bases numbered 4, after V lost 0 bases and J lost 4 bases. This CDR3 region has 16 residues. CDR3 in amino acids: CASSLATGTGNQPQHF. In DNA form, the CDR3 reads TGTGCCAGCAGCTTAGCTACCGGGACAGGGAATCAGCCCCAGCATTTT.

This clonotype occurred a few times. This chain uses TRBV5-1 with TRBJ2-3; D remains unclear. Germline-derived CDR1 and CDR2 are SGHRS and YFSETQ. The germline V and J ends were trimmed by 1 base and 2 bases, with 11 bases remaining between them. The CDR3 covers 15 residues. The CDR3 nucleotides are TGCGCCAGCAGCTTGTCCCCTGGAGACACAGATACGCAGTATTTT. Translating it yields CASSLSPGDTDTQYF.

The chain carries TRBV19 and TRBJ2-5, with a possible D match to TRBD1 (6 bases). V lost 4 bases and J lost 1, with 13 bases in between. Germline CDR1 LNHDA, CDR2 SQIVND (reference sequence). The CDR3 sequence is 15 residues long. The CDR3 sequence is CASSRERQAQETQYF. The CDR3 DNA reads TGTGCCAGTAGTAGAGAAAGACAGGCCCAAGAGACCCAGTACTTC.

The chain combines TRBV6-1 with TRBJ2-7; the match to TRBD1 covers 9 bases. Per germline, CDR1 MNHNS and CDR2 SASEGT. With V trimmed by 6 bases and J by 2 bases, 2 bases remained unmatched. The CDR3 extends over 13 amino acids. CDR3 amino acids: CASRDRGTYEQYF. The CDR3 coding sequence is TGTGCCAGCAGGGACAGGGGAACCTACGAGCAGTACTTC.

This chain joins TRBV6-5 and TRBJ2-3, with D possibly matching TRBD2 (6 bases). V dropped 5 bases and J dropped 2 bases, with 11 bases sitting between them. The CDR3 contains 14 residues. Germline V gives CDR1 MNHEY, CDR2 SVGAGI. The CDR3 is CASSQTSNTDTQYF. The CDR3, as DNA: TGTGCCAGCAGTCAGACTAGTAACACAGATACGCAGTATTTT.

The rearrangement joins TRBV12-3 or TRBV12-4 to TRBJ2-3; TRBD1 matches at 8 bases. V gave up 5 bases and J gave up 10 bases; unmatched junction bases: 20. This CDR3 spans 17 amino acids. The DNA for the CDR3 is TGTGCCAGCAGTCTGACTTCCGGGACACACAGGGGGGTTGCGCAGTATTTT. The encoded protein is CASSLTSGTHRGVAQYF.

The gene calls are TRBV6-2 or TRBV6-3 and TRBJ2-7; 8 nucleotides match TRBD2. The CDR3 totals 13 residues. The germline gives CDR1 MNHEY, CDR2 SVGEGT. Unmatched junction bases numbered 8, after V lost 8 bases and J lost 5 bases. CDR3 amino acids: CASRNWTSHEQYV. As DNA, the CDR3 is TGTGCCAGCCGAAACTGGACTAGCCACGAGCAGTACGTC.

This clonotype was recorded a few times. DNA of the CDR3: TGTGCCAGCAGCTTAACGGGACTCGTACAGTATGAGCAGTTCTTC. It codes for CASSLTGLVQYEQFF. V usage is TRBV7-6 and J usage is TRBJ2-1; possible D gene TRBD2, 6 bases. The CDR3 loop spans 15 amino acids. Germline-derived CDR1 and CDR2 are SGHVS and FNYEAQ. V was pared by 2 bases and J by 8 bases, with 16 bases between.

The chain joins TRBV11-3 to TRBJ1-4, with 9 bases fitting TRBD1. Germline-derived CDR1 and CDR2 are SGHNT and YENEEA. Unmatched junction bases numbered 7, after V lost 5 bases and J lost 6 bases. This CDR3 is 15 amino acids long. CDR3 coding DNA: TGTGCCAGCAGCCCTCACAGGGGGCGGGATGAAAAACTGTTTTTT. It translates to CASSPHRGRDEKLFF.